Sequencing of this T cell receptor beta chain was carried out in a study of T cell changes during pregnancy in multiple sclerosis. Sequencing used immunoSEQ multiplex PCR; TCRdb keeps in-frame clones, though not all of them. The table includes about 58,000 clones, more than 80% detected once. This clone was recorded only once. The source material was CD4+ T cells from peripheral blood mononuclear cells, sampled after pregnancy. The clonotype comes from a female donor in good health, enrolled as a control in a pregnancy study.

In DNA form, the CDR3 reads TGTGCCAGCAGCGGTTACAGGAGCTCCTACGAGCAGTACTTC. The encoded protein is CASSGYRSSYEQYF. The chain carries TRBV11-3 and TRBJ2-7; tentative D call: TRBD1 (5 bases). CDR3 length equals 14 residues. From germline, CDR1 is SGHNT and CDR2 YENEEA. V dropped 5 bases and J dropped 0 bases, with 11 bases sitting between them.